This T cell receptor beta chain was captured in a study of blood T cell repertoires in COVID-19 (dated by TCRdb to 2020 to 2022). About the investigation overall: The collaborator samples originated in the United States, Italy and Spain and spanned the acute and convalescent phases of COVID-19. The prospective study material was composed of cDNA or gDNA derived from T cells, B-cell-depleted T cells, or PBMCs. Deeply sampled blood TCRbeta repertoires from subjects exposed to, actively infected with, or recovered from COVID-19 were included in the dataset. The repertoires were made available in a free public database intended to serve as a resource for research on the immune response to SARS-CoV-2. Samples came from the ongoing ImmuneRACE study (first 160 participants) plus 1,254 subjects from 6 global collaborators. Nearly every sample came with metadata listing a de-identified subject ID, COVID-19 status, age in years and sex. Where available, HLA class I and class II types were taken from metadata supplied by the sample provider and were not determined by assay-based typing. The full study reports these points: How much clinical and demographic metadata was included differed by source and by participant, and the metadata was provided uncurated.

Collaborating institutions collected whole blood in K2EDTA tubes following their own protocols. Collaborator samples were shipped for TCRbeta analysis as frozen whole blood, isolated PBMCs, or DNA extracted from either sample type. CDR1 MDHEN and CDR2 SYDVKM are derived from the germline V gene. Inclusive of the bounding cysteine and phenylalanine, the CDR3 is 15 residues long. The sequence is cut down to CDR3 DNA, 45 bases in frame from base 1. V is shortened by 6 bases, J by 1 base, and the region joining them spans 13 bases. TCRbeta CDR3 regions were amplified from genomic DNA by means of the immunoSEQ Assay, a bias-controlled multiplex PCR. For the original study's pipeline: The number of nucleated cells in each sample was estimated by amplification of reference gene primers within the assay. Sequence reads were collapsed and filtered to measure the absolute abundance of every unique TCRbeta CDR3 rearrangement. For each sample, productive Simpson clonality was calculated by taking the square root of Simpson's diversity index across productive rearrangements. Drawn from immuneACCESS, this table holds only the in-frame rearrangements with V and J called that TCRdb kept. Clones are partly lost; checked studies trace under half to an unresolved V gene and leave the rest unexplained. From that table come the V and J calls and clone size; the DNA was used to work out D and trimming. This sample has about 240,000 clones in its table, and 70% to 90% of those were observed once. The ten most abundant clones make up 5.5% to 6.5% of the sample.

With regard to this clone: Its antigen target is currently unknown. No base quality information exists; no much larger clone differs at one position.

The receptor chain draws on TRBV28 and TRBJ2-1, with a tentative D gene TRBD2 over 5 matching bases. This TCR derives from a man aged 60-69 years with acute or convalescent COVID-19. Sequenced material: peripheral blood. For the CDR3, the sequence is CASRKTTSSYNEQFF. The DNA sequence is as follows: TGTGCCAGCAGGAAGACTACCTCTTCCTACAATGAGCAGTTCTTC.